This TCR beta chain derives from a study of blood T cell repertoires in COVID-19. Study-wide context: The samples span acute and convalescent COVID-19 from the United States, Italy and Spain.

J was trimmed by 5 bases and V by 7 bases; bases with no gene match: 14. CDR3 size: 15 residues. Germline V gene sequence: CDR1 MDHEN, CDR2 SYDVKM. Source study methods: Using reference gene primer amplification, nucleated cell counts were estimated. TCRdb's copy holds only in-frame clones and misses some; the assay was immunoSEQ multiplex PCR. V, J and clone size are those of that table, while D and trimming were read from the DNA. The sample includes fewer than 200,000 clones, more than 75% seen only once; the top ten take approximately 12%. Sequenced: peripheral blood. The source of this sequence is a woman aged 70-85 years with COVID-19, enrolled during active disease. The chain combines TRBV28 with TRBJ2-7, with 7 bases identical to TRBD1. The CDR3 bases are TGTGCCAGCACTACATCGACAGGGAATGTCAACGAGCAGTACTTC. Protein product: CASTTSTGNVNEQYF.